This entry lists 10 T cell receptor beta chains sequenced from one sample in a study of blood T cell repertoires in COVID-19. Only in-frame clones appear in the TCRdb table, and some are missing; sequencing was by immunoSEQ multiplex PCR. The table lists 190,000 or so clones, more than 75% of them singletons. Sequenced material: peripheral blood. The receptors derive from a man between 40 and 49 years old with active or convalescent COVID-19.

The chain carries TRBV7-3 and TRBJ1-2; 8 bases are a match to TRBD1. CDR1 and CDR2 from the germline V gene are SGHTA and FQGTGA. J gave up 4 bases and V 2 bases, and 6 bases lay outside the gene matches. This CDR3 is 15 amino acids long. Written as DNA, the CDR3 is TGTGCCAGCAGCTTAGCCGGACAGGGTCCCTATGGCTACACCTTC. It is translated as CASSLAGQGPYGYTF.

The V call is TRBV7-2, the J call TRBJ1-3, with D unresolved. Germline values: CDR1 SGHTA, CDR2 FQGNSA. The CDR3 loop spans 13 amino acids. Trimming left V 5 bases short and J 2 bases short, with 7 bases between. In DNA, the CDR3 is TGTGCCAGCAGCCCGAGCCCTGGAAACACCATATATTTT. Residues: CASSPSPGNTIYF.

As DNA, the CDR3 is TGTGCCAGCAGCGCCACGGTAAACACAGATACGCAGTATTTT. It is translated as CASSATVNTDTQYF. V is TRBV9 and J is TRBJ2-3; D unresolved. Germline V CDR1 and CDR2: SGDLS, YYNGEE. The CDR3 covers 14 residues. V shed 3 bases and J shed 2 bases, with 10 bases lying between them.

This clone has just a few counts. CDR3 in amino acids: CASSESGSAGLGYTF. DNA of the CDR3: TGCGCCAGCAGTGAGTCGGGCAGTGCCGGTTTGGGCTACACCTTC. The chain recombines TRBV10-2 with TRBJ1-2, with unresolved D. The germline V and J ends were trimmed by 0 bases and 8 bases, with 16 bases remaining between them. The CDR3 loop spans 15 amino acids. Germline V lookup: CDR1 WSHSY, CDR2 SAAADI.

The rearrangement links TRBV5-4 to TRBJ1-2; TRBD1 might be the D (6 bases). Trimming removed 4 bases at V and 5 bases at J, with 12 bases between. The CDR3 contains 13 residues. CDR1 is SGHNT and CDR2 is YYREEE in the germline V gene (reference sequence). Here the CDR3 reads CASSPDRTYGYTF. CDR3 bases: TGTGCCAGCAGCCCAGACAGGACTTATGGCTACACCTTC.

The CDR3 is CASSVGGWNTEAFF. In DNA form, the CDR3 reads TGTGCCAGCAGCGTTGGGGGGTGGAACACTGAAGCTTTCTTT. The chain joins TRBV9 to TRBJ1-1; TRBD1 is a possible D gene (5 bases). With 2 bases removed from V and 1 base from J, the gap between germline ends came to 9 bases. The V gene's germline CDR1 is SGDLS and CDR2 YYNGEE. This CDR3 has 14 amino acids.

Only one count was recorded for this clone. This CDR3 reads CASSVSGGPSTDTQYF. The CDR3, as DNA: TGTGCCAGCAGCGTTAGCGGGGGCCCTAGCACAGATACGCAGTATTTT. The chain couples TRBV7-3 to TRBJ2-3; TRBD2 aligns across 9 bases. The CDR3 has 16 residues. Looked up from germline, CDR1 is SGHTA and CDR2 is FQGTGA. J gave up 0 bases and V 5 bases, and 6 bases lay outside the gene matches.

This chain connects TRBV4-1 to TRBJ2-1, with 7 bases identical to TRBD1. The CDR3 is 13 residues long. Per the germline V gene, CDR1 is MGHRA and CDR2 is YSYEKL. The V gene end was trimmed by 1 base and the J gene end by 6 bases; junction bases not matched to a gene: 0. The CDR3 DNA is TGCGCCAGCAGCCAAGGGGACAGCAATGAGCAGTTCTTC. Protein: CASSQGDSNEQFF.

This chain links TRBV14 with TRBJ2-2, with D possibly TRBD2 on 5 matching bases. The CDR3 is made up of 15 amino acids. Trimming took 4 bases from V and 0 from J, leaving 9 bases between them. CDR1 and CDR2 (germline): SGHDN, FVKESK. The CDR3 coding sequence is TGTGCCAGCAGCCCGGCACTAGCGAACACCGGGGAGCTGTTTTTT. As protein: CASSPALANTGELFF. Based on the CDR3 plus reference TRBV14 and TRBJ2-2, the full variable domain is EAGVTQFPSHSVIEKGQTVTLRCDPISGHDNLYWYRRVMGKEIKFLLHFVKESKQDESGMPNNRFLAERTGGTYSTLKVQPAELEDSGVYFCASSPALANTGELFFGEGSRLTVL.

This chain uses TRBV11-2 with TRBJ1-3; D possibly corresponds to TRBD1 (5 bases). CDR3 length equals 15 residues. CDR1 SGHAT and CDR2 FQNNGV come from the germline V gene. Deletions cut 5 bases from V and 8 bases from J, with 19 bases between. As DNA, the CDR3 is TGTGCCAGCAGCATAGGGGTTTCTTCCGGGGACACCATATATTTT. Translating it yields CASSIGVSSGDTIYF.